A selection of T cell receptor beta chains follows, all from one sample in a study of control samples from healthy donors and cancer patients. Some clones are missing from TCRdb's copy, which holds only in-frame ones; the method was immunoSEQ multiplex PCR. The sample consists of around 79,000 clones, 90% to 95% of them appearing once. The sequenced sample was PBMCs. These receptor sequences come from a woman in her 40s with lung cancer. The CDR3 runs from the conserved cysteine through the conserved F or W. The D gene is left open where the match is weak. Size tells how often a clone was seen (once, few, many) or the class of an expanded clone, and some rows leave it out.

d_call: -
j_call: TRBJ1-4
clone_size: -
v_call: TRBV4-1
cdr3_aa: CASSQAGGKLFF
cdr3_nt: TGCGCCAGCAGCCAAGCGGGCGGAAAACTGTTTTTT

d_call: -
j_call: TRBJ1-4
clone_size: -
v_call: TRBV5-6
cdr3_aa: CASTKVRATNEKLFF
cdr3_nt: TGTGCCAGCACGAAGGTCAGAGCAACTAATGAAAAACTGTTTTTT

d_call: -
j_call: TRBJ1-2
clone_size: once
v_call: TRBV5-1
cdr3_aa: CASSLARAGLDGYTF
cdr3_nt: TGCGCCAGCAGCTTGGCCCGGGCGGGACTCGATGGCTACACCTTC

d_call: -
j_call: TRBJ1-3
clone_size: -
v_call: TRBV11-2
cdr3_aa: CASSYPGPLGGNTIYF
cdr3_nt: TGTGCCAGCAGCTACCCCGGGCCCTTGGGGGGAAACACCATATATTTT

d_call: -
j_call: TRBJ1-5
clone_size: -
v_call: TRBV15
cdr3_aa: CATSPVNRNSNQPQHF
cdr3_nt: TGTGCCACCAGCCCTGTGAACAGGAATAGCAATCAGCCCCAGCATTTT

d_call: TRBD1
j_call: TRBJ1-4
clone_size: few
v_call: TRBV12-3/TRBV12-4
cdr3_aa: CASSRDRGELFF
cdr3_nt: TGTGCCAGCAGTCGGGACAGGGGAGAACTGTTTTTT

d_call: -
j_call: TRBJ1-1
clone_size: -
v_call: TRBV6-5
cdr3_aa: CASGPSTGNTEAFF
cdr3_nt: TGTGCCAGCGGACCGTCGACAGGGAACACTGAAGCTTTCTTT

d_call: TRBD1
j_call: TRBJ1-2
clone_size: -
v_call: TRBV6-2/TRBV6-3
cdr3_aa: CASSYTPPGQRSYGYTF
cdr3_nt: TGTGCCAGCAGTTACACCCCCCCGGGACAGAGATCCTATGGCTACACCTTC

d_call: -
j_call: TRBJ2-1
clone_size: -
v_call: TRBV11-2
cdr3_aa: CASSLEASHNEQFF
cdr3_nt: TGTGCCAGCAGCTTAGAAGCCTCCCACAATGAGCAGTTCTTC

d_call: TRBD1
j_call: TRBJ2-5
clone_size: -
v_call: TRBV5-1
cdr3_aa: CASSVGTGEQTQYF
cdr3_nt: TGCGCCAGCAGCGTCGGGACAGGGGAACAGACCCAGTACTTC

d_call: -
j_call: TRBJ2-3
clone_size: -
v_call: TRBV21-1
cdr3_aa: CASSNRLAGGFEGYMPSTDTQYF
cdr3_nt: TGTGCCAGCAGCAACCGGCTAGCGGGGGGGTTTGAGGGGTATATGCCTAGCACAGATACGCAGTATTTT

d_call: -
j_call: TRBJ1-5
clone_size: -
v_call: TRBV7-5
cdr3_aa: CARSYLTLGNQPQHF
cdr3_nt: TGTGCCAGAAGCTACCTTACCCTGGGCAATCAGCCCCAGCATTTT

d_call: -
j_call: TRBJ2-1
clone_size: -
v_call: TRBV14
cdr3_aa: CASGGTGGQVYNEQFF
cdr3_nt: TGTGCCAGCGGGGGTACGGGGGGACAGGTCTACAATGAGCAGTTCTTC

d_call: -
j_call: TRBJ2-1
clone_size: -
v_call: TRBV5-5
cdr3_aa: CASSLEEYRGGNEQFF
cdr3_nt: TGTGCCAGCAGCTTGGAAGAGTACAGGGGAGGCAATGAGCAGTTCTTC

d_call: -
j_call: TRBJ1-6
clone_size: -
v_call: TRBV10-3
cdr3_aa: CATARAGPSDNSPLHF
cdr3_nt: TGTGCCACCGCTCGGGCCGGACCATCAGATAATTCACCCCTCCACTTT

d_call: -
j_call: TRBJ2-3
clone_size: -
v_call: TRBV24-1
cdr3_aa: CATSDPPGGGEKPDTQYF
cdr3_nt: TGTGCCACCAGTGATCCGCCTGGAGGGGGGGAAAAGCCAGATACGCAGTATTTT

d_call: -
j_call: TRBJ2-5
clone_size: -
v_call: TRBV5-4
cdr3_aa: CASSLDVLVGTQYF
cdr3_nt: TGTGCCAGCAGCTTGGACGTCCTCGTGGGGACCCAGTACTTC

d_call: -
j_call: TRBJ1-6
clone_size: -
v_call: TRBV30
cdr3_aa: CAGWGPPLHF
cdr3_nt: TGTGCCGGGTGGGGTCCACCCCTCCACTTT

d_call: -
j_call: TRBJ2-7
clone_size: -
v_call: TRBV7-8
cdr3_aa: CASSSDTLYEQYF
cdr3_nt: TGTGCCAGCAGCTCCGACACTCTGTACGAGCAGTACTTC

d_call: -
j_call: TRBJ2-3
clone_size: -
v_call: TRBV6-5
cdr3_aa: CAGTEAATDTQYF
cdr3_nt: TGTGCCGGCACGGAGGCGGCAACAGATACGCAGTATTTT

d_call: -
j_call: TRBJ2-3
clone_size: -
v_call: TRBV6-5
cdr3_aa: CASTALATDTQYF
cdr3_nt: TGTGCCAGCACTGCTCTGGCCACAGATACGCAGTATTTT

d_call: TRBD2
j_call: TRBJ2-7
clone_size: -
v_call: TRBV3-1/TRBV3-2
cdr3_aa: CASSPGVAGDYEQYF
cdr3_nt: TGTGCCAGCAGCCCCGGGGTAGCGGGGGACTACGAGCAGTACTTC

d_call: -
j_call: TRBJ1-1
clone_size: few
v_call: TRBV12-5
cdr3_aa: CASGTSFEAFF
cdr3_nt: TGTGCTAGTGGGACAAGTTTCGAAGCTTTCTTT

d_call: -
j_call: TRBJ2-5
clone_size: -
v_call: TRBV2
cdr3_aa: CASKRTEVQETQYF
cdr3_nt: TGTGCCAGCAAGAGGACTGAGGTCCAAGAGACCCAGTACTTC

d_call: -
j_call: TRBJ2-7
clone_size: -
v_call: TRBV19
cdr3_aa: CASSSGDSSLGYEQYF
cdr3_nt: TGTGCCAGTAGTTCCGGGGACTCCTCCCTGGGCTACGAGCAGTACTTC

d_call: -
j_call: TRBJ1-5
clone_size: -
v_call: TRBV6-1
cdr3_aa: CASSETGQSGGNQPQHF
cdr3_nt: TGTGCCAGCAGTGAAACCGGACAGAGCGGGGGCAATCAGCCCCAGCATTTT

d_call: -
j_call: TRBJ1-1
clone_size: -
v_call: TRBV5-1
cdr3_aa: CASSPTLRASTEAFF
cdr3_nt: TGCGCCAGCAGCCCGACCCTCAGGGCTAGCACTGAAGCTTTCTTT

d_call: -
j_call: TRBJ2-1
clone_size: once
v_call: TRBV2
cdr3_aa: CASSEEEGQSYNEQFF
cdr3_nt: TGTGCCAGCAGTGAAGAAGAAGGACAGTCCTACAATGAGCAGTTCTTC

d_call: -
j_call: TRBJ2-2
clone_size: -
v_call: TRBV19
cdr3_aa: CASSRRELFF
cdr3_nt: TGTGCCAGTTCCCGCAGGGAGCTGTTTTTT

d_call: -
j_call: TRBJ1-2
clone_size: few
v_call: TRBV9
cdr3_aa: CASSVGQAAYGYTF
cdr3_nt: TGTGCCAGCAGCGTAGGACAGGCCGCCTATGGCTACACCTTC

d_call: -
j_call: TRBJ2-5
clone_size: -
v_call: TRBV11-2
cdr3_aa: CASSLDPVRETQYF
cdr3_nt: TGTGCCAGCAGCTTAGATCCGGTGAGGGAGACCCAGTACTTC

d_call: -
j_call: TRBJ2-1
clone_size: -
v_call: TRBV11-3
cdr3_aa: CASKTLPPRHYNEQFF
cdr3_nt: TGTGCCAGCAAAACACTTCCGCCCAGGCACTACAATGAGCAGTTCTTC

d_call: TRBD2
j_call: TRBJ2-3
clone_size: -
v_call: TRBV4-3
cdr3_aa: CAPPHQTAAGGGPSTDTQYF
cdr3_nt: TGCGCCCCCCCCCACCAAACGGCCGCGGGGGGGGGACCTAGCACAGATACGCAGTATTTT

d_call: -
j_call: TRBJ1-2
clone_size: -
v_call: TRBV5-1
cdr3_aa: CASSPEGGSYGYTF
cdr3_nt: TGCGCCAGCAGCCCCGAAGGGGGAAGCTATGGCTACACCTTC

d_call: TRBD1
j_call: TRBJ1-2
clone_size: -
v_call: TRBV30
cdr3_aa: CAWSHRQGPPYGYTF
cdr3_nt: TGTGCCTGGAGTCACCGACAGGGCCCCCCTTATGGCTACACCTTC

d_call: -
j_call: TRBJ1-5
clone_size: -
v_call: TRBV30
cdr3_aa: CAWSPRGFLGSNQPQHF
cdr3_nt: TGTGCCTGGAGCCCCAGGGGTTTTTTAGGTAGCAATCAGCCCCAGCATTTT

d_call: -
j_call: TRBJ2-3
clone_size: -
v_call: TRBV9
cdr3_aa: CASSPRPDTQYF
cdr3_nt: TGTGCCAGCAGCCCCCGCCCAGATACGCAGTATTTT

d_call: TRBD1
j_call: TRBJ1-2
clone_size: -
v_call: TRBV12-3/TRBV12-4
cdr3_aa: CASTTTGEGGYTF
cdr3_nt: TGTGCCAGCACTACGACAGGGGAAGGTGGCTACACCTTC

d_call: TRBD2
j_call: TRBJ2-7
clone_size: -
v_call: TRBV27
cdr3_aa: CASSLGGGRYEQYF
cdr3_nt: TGTGCCAGCAGTTTGGGCGGGGGGAGGTACGAGCAGTACTTC

d_call: TRBD1
j_call: TRBJ1-5
clone_size: few
v_call: TRBV15
cdr3_aa: CATSIRDRGNYSNQPQHF
cdr3_nt: TGTGCCACCAGCATCAGGGACAGGGGGAACTATAGCAATCAGCCCCAGCATTTT

d_call: TRBD1
j_call: TRBJ2-7
clone_size: -
v_call: TRBV27
cdr3_aa: CASSSPGWDRGYEQYF
cdr3_nt: TGTGCCAGCAGTTCCCCGGGCTGGGACAGGGGCTACGAGCAGTACTTC

d_call: -
j_call: TRBJ1-5
clone_size: -
v_call: TRBV12-5
cdr3_aa: CASGFLQGRGNQPQHF
cdr3_nt: TGTGCTAGTGGTTTCCTACAGGGTCGGGGCAATCAGCCCCAGCATTTT

d_call: -
j_call: TRBJ1-1
clone_size: -
v_call: TRBV6-5
cdr3_aa: CASSYSARGNTEAFF
cdr3_nt: TGTGCCAGCAGTTACTCGGCCAGGGGGAACACTGAAGCTTTCTTT

d_call: -
j_call: TRBJ2-6
clone_size: -
v_call: TRBV12-5
cdr3_aa: CASGLAQVTGANVLTF
cdr3_nt: TGTGCTAGTGGTTTGGCGCAGGTAACTGGGGCCAACGTCCTGACTTTC

d_call: -
j_call: TRBJ1-3
clone_size: -
v_call: TRBV9
cdr3_aa: CASSVGGIGSDTIYF
cdr3_nt: TGTGCCAGCAGCGTCGGCGGGATTGGGTCGGACACCATATATTTT

d_call: -
j_call: TRBJ1-5
clone_size: -
v_call: TRBV19
cdr3_aa: CASSPPGGGNNQPQHF
cdr3_nt: TGTGCCAGTAGCCCCCCCGGGGGGGGTAACAATCAGCCCCAGCATTTT

d_call: -
j_call: TRBJ2-5
clone_size: -
v_call: TRBV29-1
cdr3_aa: CSHFRGAETQYF
cdr3_nt: TGCAGTCATTTTAGGGGCGCGGAGACCCAGTACTTC

d_call: -
j_call: TRBJ1-1
clone_size: -
v_call: TRBV5-1
cdr3_aa: CASSLRLGMGTEAFF
cdr3_nt: TGCGCCAGCAGCTTGAGGCTGGGGATGGGCACTGAAGCTTTCTTT

d_call: -
j_call: TRBJ2-7
clone_size: -
v_call: TRBV19
cdr3_aa: CASSTGQYSYEQYF
cdr3_nt: TGTGCCAGTAGTACTGGACAGTACTCCTACGAGCAGTACTTC

d_call: -
j_call: TRBJ2-3
clone_size: -
v_call: TRBV15
cdr3_aa: CATSRHQGSGEDTQYF
cdr3_nt: TGTGCCACCAGTCGACACCAGGGAAGTGGCGAAGATACGCAGTATTTT

d_call: -
j_call: TRBJ1-5
clone_size: -
v_call: TRBV4-1
cdr3_aa: CASSQDRYNSNQPQHF
cdr3_nt: TGCGCCAGCAGCCAAGACAGATATAATAGCAATCAGCCCCAGCATTTT

d_call: TRBD1
j_call: TRBJ1-6
clone_size: -
v_call: TRBV6-5
cdr3_aa: CASSYRRGHNSPLHF
cdr3_nt: TGTGCCAGCAGTTACAGAAGGGGGCATAATTCACCCCTCCACTTT

d_call: -
j_call: TRBJ2-3
clone_size: once
v_call: TRBV9
cdr3_aa: CASSVEGPGTDTQYF
cdr3_nt: TGTGCCAGCAGCGTAGAGGGCCCGGGCACAGATACGCAGTATTTT

d_call: TRBD2
j_call: TRBJ2-3
clone_size: -
v_call: TRBV4-1
cdr3_aa: CASSPSGGRTDTQYF
cdr3_nt: TGCGCCAGCAGCCCTAGCGGGGGACGCACAGATACGCAGTATTTT